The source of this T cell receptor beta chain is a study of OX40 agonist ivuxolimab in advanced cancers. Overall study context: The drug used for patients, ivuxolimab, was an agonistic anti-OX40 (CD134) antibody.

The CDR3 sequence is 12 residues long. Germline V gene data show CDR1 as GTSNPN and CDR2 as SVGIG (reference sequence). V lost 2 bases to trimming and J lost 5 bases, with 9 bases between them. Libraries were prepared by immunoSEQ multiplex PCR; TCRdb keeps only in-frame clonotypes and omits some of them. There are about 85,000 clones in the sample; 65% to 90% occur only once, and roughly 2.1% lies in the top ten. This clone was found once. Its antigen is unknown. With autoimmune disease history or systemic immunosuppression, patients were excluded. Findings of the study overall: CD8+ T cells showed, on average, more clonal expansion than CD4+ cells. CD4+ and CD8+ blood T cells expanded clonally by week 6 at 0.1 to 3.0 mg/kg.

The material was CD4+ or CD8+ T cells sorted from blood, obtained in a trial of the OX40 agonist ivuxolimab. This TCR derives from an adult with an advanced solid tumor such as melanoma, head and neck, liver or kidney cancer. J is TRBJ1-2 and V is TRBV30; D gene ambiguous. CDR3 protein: CAWSPQDYGYTF. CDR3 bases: TGTGCCTGGAGTCCCCAGGATTATGGCTACACCTTC.